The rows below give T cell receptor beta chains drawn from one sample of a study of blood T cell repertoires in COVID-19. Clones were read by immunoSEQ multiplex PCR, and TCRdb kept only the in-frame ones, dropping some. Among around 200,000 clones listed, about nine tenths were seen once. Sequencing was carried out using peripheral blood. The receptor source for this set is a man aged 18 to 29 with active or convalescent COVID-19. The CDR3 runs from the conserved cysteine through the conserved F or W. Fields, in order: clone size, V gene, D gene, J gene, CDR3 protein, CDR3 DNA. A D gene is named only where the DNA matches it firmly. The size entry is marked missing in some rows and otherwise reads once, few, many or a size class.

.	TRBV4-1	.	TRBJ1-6	CASSTGFGNNSPLHF	TGCGCCAGCAGCACAGGGTTTGGAAATAATTCACCCCTCCACTTT
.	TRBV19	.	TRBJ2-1	CASRVAAHNEQFF	TGTGCCAGTAGGGTAGCGGCGCACAATGAGCAGTTCTTC
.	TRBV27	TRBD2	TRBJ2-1	CASSFRTSGDRGEQFF	TGTGCCAGCAGTTTTCGAACTAGCGGGGACCGGGGTGAGCAGTTCTTC
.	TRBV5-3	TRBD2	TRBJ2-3	CARSLATSGRSDTQYF	TGTGCCAGAAGCTTGGCAACTAGCGGGAGGTCCGATACGCAGTATTTT
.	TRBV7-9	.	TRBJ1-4	CASSLSGELFF	TGTGCCAGCAGCTTATCGGGGGAACTGTTTTTT
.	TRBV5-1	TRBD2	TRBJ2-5	CASSQTSGRRETQYF	TGCGCCAGCAGCCAGACTAGCGGGAGACGGGAGACCCAGTACTTC
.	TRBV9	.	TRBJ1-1	CASSVDRTSKNTEAFF	TGTGCCAGCAGCGTAGACAGGACATCAAAGAACACTGAAGCTTTCTTT
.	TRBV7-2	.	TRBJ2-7	CASSLGRNNEQYF	TGTGCCAGCAGCTTAGGCAGGAACAACGAGCAGTACTTC
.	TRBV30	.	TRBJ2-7	CAWSYDEQYF	TGTGCCTGGAGTTATGACGAGCAGTACTTC
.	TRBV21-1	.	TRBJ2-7	CASSKAVYIANTSYEQYF	TGTGCCAGCAGCAAAGCGGTTTACATAGCAAATACCTCCTACGAGCAGTACTTC
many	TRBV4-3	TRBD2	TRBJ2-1	CASSPSGTSGADEQFF	TGCGCCAGCAGCCCTTCCGGGACTAGCGGGGCAGATGAGCAGTTCTTC
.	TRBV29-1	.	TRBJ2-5	CSVDPGQKETQYF	TGCAGCGTTGATCCCGGACAGAAAGAGACCCAGTACTTC
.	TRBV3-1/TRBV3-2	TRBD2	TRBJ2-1	CASSWLAGVDNEQFF	TGTGCCAGCAGCTGGCTAGCGGGTGTCGACAATGAGCAGTTCTTC
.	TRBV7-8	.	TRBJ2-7	CASSGWTDPYEQYF	TGTGCCAGCAGCGGGTGGACAGATCCCTACGAGCAGTACTTC
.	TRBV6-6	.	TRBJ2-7	CASSYLAGELDYEQYF	TGTGCCAGCAGTTACCTTGCAGGGGAATTAGACTACGAGCAGTACTTC
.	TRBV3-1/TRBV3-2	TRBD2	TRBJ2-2	CASSQGTSGSSGELFF	TGTGCCAGCAGCCAGGGGACTAGCGGGAGTTCCGGGGAGCTGTTTTTT
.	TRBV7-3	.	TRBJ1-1	CASSLNWGSEAFF	TGTGCCAGCAGCTTAAACTGGGGCTCTGAAGCTTTCTTT
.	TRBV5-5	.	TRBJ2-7	CASSLVGGYEQYF	TGTGCCAGCAGCTTGGTAGGGGGCTACGAGCAGTACTTC
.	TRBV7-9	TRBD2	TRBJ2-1	CASSFMTSGRGEQFF	TGTGCCAGCAGCTTCATGACTAGCGGGAGAGGCGAGCAGTTCTTC
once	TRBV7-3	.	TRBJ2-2	CASSLWAANTGELFF	TGTGCCAGCAGCTTATGGGCCGCTAACACCGGGGAGCTGTTTTTT
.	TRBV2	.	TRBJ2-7	CASSERKRGASGEQYF	TGTGCCAGCAGTGAGAGGAAAAGGGGTGCCTCGGGCGAGCAGTACTTC
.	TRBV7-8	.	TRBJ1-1	CASSLGAGWNTEAFF	TGTGCCAGCAGCTTAGGGGCAGGGTGGAACACTGAAGCTTTCTTT
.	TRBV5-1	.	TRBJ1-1	CASSLGPGEPTEAFF	TGCGCCAGCAGCTTGGGGCCAGGGGAGCCCACTGAAGCTTTCTTT
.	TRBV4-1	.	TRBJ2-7	CASSHGTPTYEQYF	TGCGCCAGCAGCCACGGGACACCTACCTACGAGCAGTACTTC
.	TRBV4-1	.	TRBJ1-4	CASSQDYYVLYEKLFF	TGCGCCAGCAGCCAAGATTATTATGTACTATATGAAAAACTGTTTTTT
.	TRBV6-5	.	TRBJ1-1	CASSNVGRGRNEAFF	TGTGCCAGCAGTAACGTGGGAAGGGGGAGAAATGAAGCTTTCTTT
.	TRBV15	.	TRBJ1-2	CATSRDLGGAGYTF	TGTGCCACCAGCAGAGATCTGGGGGGGGCCGGCTACACCTTC